The 14 T cell receptor beta chains below come from one sample, sequenced in a study of spatial heterogeneity in lung cancer. TCRdb recomputed calls from the 5' RACE reads with MiXCR, one row per CDR3 protein. The sample holds 23,000 or so distinct CDR3 sequences, about 4.7% seen once. Stated time point: sample taken at primary tumor resection. No cells were sorted before sequencing. The whole RNA sequenced was extracted from tumor, nontumor lung or frozen PBMC. Sequencing used PBMCs, obtained at surgery. These receptors came from a male donor with early-stage non-small cell lung cancer.

This clonotype appeared many times. The rearrangement uses TRBV5-1 and TRBJ2-7, with unresolved D. The CDR3 contains 15 residues. V was clipped by 1 base and J by 1 base, with 12 bases between them. Germline values: CDR1 SGHRS, CDR2 YFSETQ. CDR3 nucleotides: TGCGCCAGCAGCTTGTCCGGGTCCCGATCCTACGAGCAGTACTTC. Its translation: CASSLSGSRSYEQYF.

This clonotype was observed at least ten times. This chain connects TRBV18 to TRBJ1-1; TRBD1 matches at 7 bases. Germline CDR1 is KGHSH and CDR2 is LQKENI. Trimming took 3 bases from V and 6 from J; bases not matched to a gene: 10. The CDR3 length is 15 residues. The CDR3 nucleotides are TGTGCCAGCTCACCGGTCCCAATGGGGACAGCTGAAGCTTTCTTT. This gives the protein CASSPVPMGTAEAFF.

This clonotype was counted at least ten times. The genes are TRBV7-9 and TRBJ2-5; D possibly corresponds to TRBD2 (6 bases). The CDR3 is made up of 14 amino acids. The germline V gene has CDR1 SEHNR and CDR2 FQNEAQ (reference sequence). V lost 0 bases and J lost 3, with 8 bases in between. CDR3 DNA: TGTGCCAGCAGCTTAGCCGGGGGTAAAGAGACCCAGTACTTC. Translating it yields CASSLAGGKETQYF.

This clonotype is judged medium-sized (0.01 to 0.1%). The CDR3 loop reads CSATSGSMAGELFF. DNA for the CDR3: TGCAGTGCTACGAGCGGGAGTATGGCCGGGGAGCTGTTTTTT. The V gene is TRBV20-1, the J gene TRBJ2-2; 8 nucleotides align to TRBD2. The CDR3 is made up of 14 amino acids. Germline assignment: CDR1 DFQATT and CDR2 SNEGSKA (reference sequence). Trimming took 4 bases from V and 6 from J; bases not matched to a gene: 7.

The gene calls are TRBV27 and TRBJ1-5; 9 bases fit TRBD1. V was clipped by 4 bases and J by 9 bases; unmatched bases: 7. Germline lookup yields CDR1 MNHEY and CDR2 SMNVEV (reference sequence). This CDR3 spans 14 amino acids. The CDR3 DNA reads as TGTGCCAGCAGTTCTGGACAGGGGACGCGGCCCCAGCATTTT. Amino acids: CASSSGQGTRPQHF.

This clonotype was counted at least ten times. The J gene is TRBJ1-2, the V gene TRBV11-2; no definite D call. Trimming took 1 base from V and 4 from J, leaving 10 bases between them. There are 14 residues in the CDR3. The germline V gene has CDR1 SGHAT and CDR2 FQNNGV. The CDR3 sequence: CASSLAGGPYGYTF. Here the CDR3 DNA reads TGTGCCAGCAGCTTAGCGGGCGGACCCTATGGCTACACCTTC. Full variable domain (remainder filled in from reference TRBV11-2 and TRBJ1-2): EAGVAQSPRYKIIEKRQSVAFWCNPISGHATLYWYQQILGQGPKLLIQFQNNGVVDDSQLPKDRFSAERLKGVDSTLKIQPAKLEDSAVYLCASSLAGGPYGYTFGSGTRLTVV.

In its sample, this clonotype was seen many times. This rearrangement joins TRBV12-3 or TRBV12-4 to TRBJ1-4; the D is unclear. Between the trimmed V and J ends, which lost 4 bases and 5 bases, there was a span of 8 bases. The CDR3 is made up of 13 amino acids. CDR3 residues: CASSSRLNEKLFF. CDR3 DNA sequence: TGTGCCAGCAGTTCCAGGCTCAATGAAAAACTGTTTTTT.

This clonotype has ten or more counts. The chain employs TRBV5-1 and TRBJ2-3; D is unclear. The V end lost 2 bases, the J end lost 2 bases, and 9 bases lay between the germline ends. The germline V gene encodes CDR1 SGHRS and CDR2 YFSETQ. The CDR3 is 14 residues long. CDR3 DNA sequence: TGCGCCAGCAGCTTAGGCCAGGACACAGATACGCAGTATTTT. It codes for CASSLGQDTDTQYF.

This clonotype was detected many times. V is TRBV6-6 and J is TRBJ2-1, with TRBD1 identical over 9 bases. CDR1 is MNHNY and CDR2 is SVGAGI in the germline V gene (reference sequence). Trimming cost V 4 bases and J 6 bases; bases outside gene matches: 25. The CDR3 extends over 21 amino acids. The CDR3 DNA is TGTGCCAGCAGTTGGACAATGAGGCAAAAAACCGGGACAGGGATGGGCAATGAGCAGTTCTTC. Amino acids: CASSWTMRQKTGTGMGNEQFF.

Ten or more counts support this clonotype. The J gene is TRBJ1-2, the V gene TRBV6-1; no firm D call. This CDR3 is 15 amino acids long. V lost 1 base and J 5 bases, leaving 14 bases between the germline ends. CDR1 and CDR2 (germline): MNHNS, SASEGT. DNA for the CDR3: TGTGCCAGCAGTGAAGGGGCCACTAAGGGATATGGCTACACCTTC. Amino acids: CASSEGATKGYGYTF.

At least ten counts were recorded for this clonotype. The chain has TRBV5-1 and TRBJ1-1; D is unresolved. The length of the CDR3 is 15 residues. V gave up 1 base and J gave up 4 bases, with 14 bases separating them. The V gene's germline CDR1 is SGHRS and CDR2 YFSETQ. The CDR3 region has the DNA TGCGCCAGCAGCTTGATTGAGGGAAGCGGCACTGAAGCTTTCTTT. Translation gives CASSLIEGSGTEAFF.

There are many counts of this clonotype. The chain recombines TRBV19 with TRBJ2-2, with D unresolved. Germline CDR1 is LNHDA and CDR2 is SQIVND (reference sequence). CDR3 size: 16 residues. The V gene lost 6 bases and the J gene lost 1 base, with 15 bases spanning the gap. CDR3 sequence: CASRALTFQNTGELFF. The CDR3 region has the DNA TGTGCCAGTAGGGCCCTAACTTTCCAGAACACCGGGGAGCTGTTTTTT.

This chain uses TRBV27 with TRBJ1-6; TRBD1 matches 7 bases. Germline CDR1 and CDR2: MNHEY and SMNVEV (reference sequence). This CDR3 comprises 14 residues. The J segment lost 9 bases and the V segment lost 5 bases, leaving 7 bases of the junction unmatched. CDR3 sequence reads: CASSMGTATSPLHF. CDR3 DNA sequence: TGTGCCAGCAGTATGGGGACAGCTACTTCACCCCTCCACTTT.

This clonotype has at least ten counts. The rearrangement joins TRBV19 to TRBJ1-5; D gene unclear. Trimming shortened V by 4 bases and J by 8 bases, and 15 bases separated the two germline ends. The CDR3 length is 14 residues. The germline V gene encodes CDR1 LNHDA and CDR2 SQIVND (reference sequence). In DNA, the CDR3 is TGTGCCAGTAGTAAACCCCAAGAGAGGGAGCCCCAGCATTTT. It translates to CASSKPQEREPQHF.